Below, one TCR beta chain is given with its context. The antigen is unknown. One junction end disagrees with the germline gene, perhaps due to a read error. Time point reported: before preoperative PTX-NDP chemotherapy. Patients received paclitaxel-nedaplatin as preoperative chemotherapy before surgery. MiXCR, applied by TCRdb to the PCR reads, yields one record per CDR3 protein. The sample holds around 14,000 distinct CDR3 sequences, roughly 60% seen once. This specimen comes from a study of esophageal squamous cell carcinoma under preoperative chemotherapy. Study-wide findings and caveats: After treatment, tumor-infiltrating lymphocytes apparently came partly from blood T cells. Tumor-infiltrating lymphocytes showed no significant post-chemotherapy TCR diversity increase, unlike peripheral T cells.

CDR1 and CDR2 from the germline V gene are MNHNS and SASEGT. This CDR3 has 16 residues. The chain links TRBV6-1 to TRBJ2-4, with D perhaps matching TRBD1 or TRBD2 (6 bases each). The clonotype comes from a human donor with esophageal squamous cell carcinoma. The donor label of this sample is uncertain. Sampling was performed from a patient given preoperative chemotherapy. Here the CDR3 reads CASSGRVSGATDTQYF. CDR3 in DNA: TGTGCGAGCAGCGGGCGGGTGTCAGGGGCCACAGACACGCAGTACTTC.